The next 20 T cell receptor beta chains were all read from a single sample in a study of OX40 agonist ivuxolimab in advanced cancers. Clones were read by immunoSEQ multiplex PCR, and TCRdb kept only the in-frame ones, dropping some. Of 77,000 or so clones in the sample, roughly 85% were seen once. This material consisted of CD4+ or CD8+ T cells sorted from blood, taken in a trial of the OX40 agonist ivuxolimab. Receptors were obtained from an adult with an advanced solid tumor such as melanoma, head and neck, liver or kidney cancer.

The chain uses TRBV15 and TRBJ1-4, with no clear D. Per germline, CDR1 LNHNV and CDR2 YYDKDF (reference sequence). Deletions cut 3 bases from V and 8 bases from J, with 13 bases between. The CDR3 loop spans 14 amino acids. Here the CDR3 DNA reads TGTGCCACCAGCAGCGACCGCATAGGAGAAAAACTGTTTTTT. Its translation: CATSSDRIGEKLFF.

The rearrangement joins TRBV11-3 to TRBJ2-2; D gene unclear. The CDR3 has 13 amino acids. CDR1 is SGHNT, CDR2 YENEEA, per germline. V lost 4 bases, J lost 7 bases, and 10 bases lay in between. The CDR3 is CASSSPGHGELFF. Here the CDR3 DNA reads TGTGCCAGCAGCTCTCCGGGTCACGGGGAGCTGTTTTTT.

The gene calls are TRBV5-1 and TRBJ2-5, with 8 bases lining up with TRBD2. The CDR3 has 17 amino acids. V was clipped by 2 bases and J by 1 base; unmatched bases: 10. Germline values: CDR1 SGHRS, CDR2 YFSETQ. The CDR3 coding sequence is TGCGCCAGCAGCTTACCCTCGACTAGCGAGGGCCAAGAGACCCAGTACTTC. Residues: CASSLPSTSEGQETQYF. Full variable domain (remainder filled in from reference TRBV5-1 and TRBJ2-5): KAGVTQTPRYLIKTRGQQVTLSCSPISGHRSVSWYQQTPGQGLQFLFEYFSETQRNKGNFPGRFSGRQFSNSRSEMNVSTLELGDSALYLCASSLPSTSEGQETQYFGPGTRLLVL.

This clone came up a few times. This sequence joins TRBV19 and TRBJ1-6, with D possibly TRBD1 on 5 matching bases. Trimming cost V 5 bases and J 10 bases, with 12 bases left between them. This CDR3 region has 13 residues. Germline CDR1 is LNHDA and CDR2 is SQIVND (reference sequence). This CDR3 reads CASSGPGDSPLHF. DNA of the CDR3: TGTGCCAGTAGTGGCCCTGGGGACTCACCCCTCCACTTT.

The chain carries TRBV5-4 and TRBJ1-3, with a possible D match to TRBD1 (6 bases). Trimming shortened V by 0 bases and J by 2 bases, and 12 bases separated the two germline ends. Germline lookup yields CDR1 SGHNT and CDR2 YYREEE (reference sequence). The CDR3 is 16 residues long. The CDR3 protein is CASSLAGVGAGNTIYF. CDR3 nucleotides: TGTGCCAGCAGCTTGGCAGGGGTAGGAGCTGGAAACACCATATATTTT. Full variable domain (missing parts from reference TRBV5-4 and TRBJ1-3): ETGVTQSPTHLIKTRGQQVTLRCSSQSGHNTVSWYQQALGQGPQFIFQYYREEENGRGNFPPRFSGLQFPNYSSELNVNALELDDSALYLCASSLAGVGAGNTIYFGEGSWLTVV.

The J gene is TRBJ2-3, the V gene TRBV7-2; D not certain. CDR1 SGHTA and CDR2 FQGNSA come from the germline V gene. The CDR3 loop spans 14 amino acids. The germline V and J ends were trimmed by 1 base and 3 bases, with 8 bases remaining between them. CDR3 sequence reads: CASSLEGPTDTQYF. The CDR3 DNA is TGTGCCAGCAGCTTAGAAGGGCCGACAGATACGCAGTATTTT.

This chain uses TRBV9 with TRBJ2-3; TRBD1 or TRBD2 may be the D gene (5 bases each). Germline CDR1 and CDR2: SGDLS and YYNGEE. V lost 3 bases, J lost 0 bases, and 17 bases lay in between. The length of the CDR3 is 17 residues. The CDR3: CASSGHWSGHSTDTQYF. DNA for the CDR3: TGTGCCAGCAGCGGACATTGGAGCGGACATAGCACAGATACGCAGTATTTT.

Only a few counts were recorded for this clone. The CDR3 DNA follows: TGTGCCAGCAGTTTATCCCCTTGGGGGGGTATCGGCGGGGAGCTGTTTTTT. Translating it yields CASSLSPWGGIGGELFF. The V call is TRBV7-3, the J call TRBJ2-2; 7 bases are a match to TRBD2. With V trimmed by 6 bases and J by 7 bases, 17 bases remained unmatched. Germline V CDR1 and CDR2: SGHTA, FQGTGA. This CDR3 region has 17 residues.

The chain carries TRBV28 and TRBJ2-1; D gene uncertain. V lost 6 bases and J 5 bases, leaving 17 bases between the germline ends. The CDR3 length is 15 residues. CDR1 is MDHEN and CDR2 is SYDVKM in the germline V gene. CDR3 bases: TGTGCCAGCAGCCCCCTTGACGGTGTCCACAATGAGCAGTTCTTC. Its translation is CASSPLDGVHNEQFF.

This chain connects TRBV7-9 to TRBJ1-4, with no clear D. The germline V gene encodes CDR1 SEHNR and CDR2 FQNEAQ (reference sequence). The CDR3 runs 19 residues. Trimming removed 9 bases from V and 11 bases from J, with 37 bases in between. The CDR3 nucleotides are TGTGCCAGTATAGGGAAGCAGATTGGGGATGGGCTCCATCCACAGAAACTGTTTTTT. Protein sequence: CASIGKQIGDGLHPQKLFF.

The V gene is TRBV11-2, the J gene TRBJ2-3; D remains unclear. CDR3 length equals 12 residues. V was trimmed by 3 bases and J by 5 bases, leaving 6 bases between them. Germline loops: CDR1 SGHAT, CDR2 FQNNGV. CDR3 bases: TGTGCCAGCAGCTTGGGCTTAGATACGCAGTATTTT. It codes for CASSLGLDTQYF.

The CDR3 loop is CASSDNLAGVGDTQYF. CDR3 bases: TGTGCCAGCAGTGACAATTTAGCGGGAGTCGGAGATACGCAGTATTTT. The chain employs TRBV6-1 and TRBJ2-3; 9 positions agree with TRBD2. Trimming removed 3 bases from V and 5 bases from J; junction bases left unmatched: 9. The CDR3 has 16 residues. CDR1 and CDR2 (germline): MNHNS, SASEGT.

This chain joins TRBV10-3 and TRBJ1-6; D remains ambiguous. Looked up from germline, CDR1 is ENHRY and CDR2 is SYGVKD. The CDR3 has 14 amino acids. Trimming pared 6 bases from V and 7 bases from J, leaving 13 bases between. CDR3: CAISLTLDNSPLHF. As DNA, the CDR3 is TGTGCCATCAGCCTGACATTGGACAATTCACCCCTCCACTTT.

The rearrangement links TRBV7-2 to TRBJ2-7, with D perhaps matching TRBD1 (6 bases). The germline V gene encodes CDR1 SGHTA and CDR2 FQGNSA. This CDR3 is 14 amino acids long. V was cut by 2 bases and J by 2 bases, with 10 bases left in between. CDR3 DNA: TGTGCCAGCAGCTTAAGGCAGGGGACCTACGAGCAGTACTTC. Its protein is CASSLRQGTYEQYF.

The V gene is TRBV10-1, the J gene TRBJ2-1; either TRBD1 or TRBD2 may fit D (5 bases each). V was clipped by 4 bases and J by 0 bases, with 13 bases between them. The CDR3 is made up of 16 amino acids. The germline V gene encodes CDR1 WNHNN and CDR2 SYGVQD (reference sequence). Written as DNA, the CDR3 is TGCGCCAGCAGTGGAGGGACGGATAGCTCCTACAATGAGCAGTTCTTC. It yields the protein CASSGGTDSSYNEQFF.

On this clone itself: Other DNA sequences in this sample translate to the same CDR3. V gene TRBV6-1 combines with J gene TRBJ1-5, with D tentatively TRBD1 (5 bases). CDR1 and CDR2 (germline): MNHNS, SASEGT. CDR3 length equals 14 residues. With 4 bases removed from V and 4 bases from J, the gap between germline ends came to 11 bases. The CDR3 region is CASSGRGQNQPQHF. The CDR3 DNA reads TGTGCCAGCAGTGGCCGGGGCCAAAATCAGCCCCAGCATTTT.

The J gene is TRBJ2-1, the V gene TRBV7-3; the D call may be TRBD1 or TRBD2 (5 bases each). Trimming cost V 5 bases and J 7 bases, with 15 bases left between them. The CDR3 is made up of 14 amino acids. The germline V gene encodes CDR1 SGHTA and CDR2 FQGTGA. The CDR3 DNA is TGTGCCAGCAGCCCGGGGACGGTTTGGAATGAGCAGTTCTTC. Protein sequence: CASSPGTVWNEQFF.

The chain carries TRBV9 and TRBJ1-4; TRBD1 is a possible D gene (5 bases). Between the trimmed V and J ends, which lost 2 bases and 3 bases, there was a span of 14 bases. CDR1 and CDR2 from the germline V gene are SGDLS and YYNGEE. The CDR3 has 16 amino acids. CDR3 residues: CASSVHPGTPNEKLFF. CDR3 DNA sequence: TGTGCCAGCAGCGTCCATCCCGGGACGCCTAATGAAAAACTGTTTTTT.

The V gene is TRBV11-2, the J gene TRBJ1-4, with a possible D match to TRBD1 (5 bases). Trimming took 1 base from V and 8 from J, leaving 11 bases between them. This CDR3 is 14 amino acids long. Germline CDR1 reads SGHAT; CDR2 reads FQNNGV. The CDR3 region has the DNA TGTGCCAGCAGCTTAGGAAGGGGTGGCGAAAAACTGTTTTTT. It specifies CASSLGRGGEKLFF.

The V gene is TRBV2, the J gene TRBJ1-3, with 8 bases aligning to TRBD1. The CDR3 totals 16 residues. The ends lost 2 bases at V and 4 bases at J; junction bases unmatched: 7. Germline V CDR1 and CDR2: SNHLY, FYNNEI. DNA for the CDR3: TGTGCCAGCAGTGAACAGGGGGCGTCTTTAGGAAACACCATATATTTT. Amino acid sequence: CASSEQGASLGNTIYF.